The rows below give T cell receptor beta chains drawn from one sample of a study of blood T cell repertoires in COVID-19. The method was immunoSEQ multiplex PCR; TCRdb's version includes in-frame clones alone and lacks a portion of them. The data contain 220,000 or so clones, roughly four fifths of them seen just once; the ten biggest clones take up roughly 1.3%. Sample: PBMCs or T cells enriched from blood (not recorded which). These receptors were taken from a woman aged 40 to 50 with acute COVID-19. The CDR3 runs from the conserved cysteine through the conserved F or W. D genes are given only for firm matches. Clone size is not always given. Where it is, it says once, few, many or a class for expanded clones.

j_call d_call v_call clone_size cdr3_nt cdr3_aa
TRBJ2-7 . TRBV30 . TGTGCCTGGACCCTGATGGGCAACTCCTACGAGCAGTACTTC CAWTLMGNSYEQYF
TRBJ2-5 . TRBV29-1 once TGCAGCGGAGGACAGTTCCAAGAGACCCAGTACTTC CSGGQFQETQYF
TRBJ1-2 TRBD1 TRBV28 . TGTGCCAGCAGTCCTACCGGGACAGGGGGCGCAGGCTACACCTTC CASSPTGTGGAGYTF
TRBJ1-5 . TRBV4-1 once TGCGCCAGCAGCCAATCATCGCAGGGGACCTATCAGCCCCAGCATTTT CASSQSSQGTYQPQHF
TRBJ1-6 . TRBV27 . TGTGCCAGCAGACCAGGGGACACCTATAATTCACCCCTCCACTTT CASRPGDTYNSPLHF
TRBJ2-1 . TRBV18 once TGTGCCAGCTCACCATTGGGGAGCTCCTACAATGAGCAGTTCTTC CASSPLGSSYNEQFF
TRBJ1-6 TRBD1 TRBV7-2 . TGTGCCAGCAGCTCCGGACGGACAGGAGGCTCCTATAATTCACCCCTCCACTTT CASSSGRTGGSYNSPLHF
TRBJ2-7 . TRBV21-1 . TGTGCCAGCAGCAAAGCGGGGGGGCTCCACTCCTACGAGCAGTACTTC CASSKAGGLHSYEQYF
TRBJ1-5 . TRBV27 . TGTGCCAGCAGTTTACAGGGTTTGGGCAATCAGCCCCAGCATTTT CASSLQGLGNQPQHF
TRBJ1-2 TRBD1 TRBV2 . TGTGCCAGCAGCCCCGGACAGGACTATGGCTACACCTTC CASSPGQDYGYTF
TRBJ2-1 . TRBV7-9 . TGTGCCAGCAGCCTACAGGGCTACAATGAGCAGTTCTTC CASSLQGYNEQFF
TRBJ2-1 . TRBV3-1/TRBV3-2 . TGTGCCAGCAGGCTACGGGACTTTCCGGGGCAGTTCTTC CASRLRDFPGQFF
TRBJ2-7 TRBD2 TRBV4-1 once TGCGCCAGCAGCCAGAGAGCGGGGGGGTTCTACGAGCAGTACTTC CASSQRAGGFYEQYF
TRBJ1-2 TRBD1 TRBV19 . TGTGCCAGTAGCCGGACAGGGTCAGCTAACTATGGCTACACCTTC CASSRTGSANYGYTF
TRBJ1-1 TRBD1 TRBV28 . TGTGCCAGCAGCAGGGGGCCTGACACTGAAGCTTTCTTT CASSRGPDTEAFF
TRBJ1-3 . TRBV30 . TGTGCCTGGAGACTAGAGACTGGAAACACCATATATTTT CAWRLETGNTIYF